This entry concerns a single T cell receptor (beta chain). Its antigen remains unidentified. The sample comes from a study of T cell responses to AZD1222 COVID-19 vaccine. Overall study findings and caveats: Spike-specific TCR breadth and depth rose after two AZD1222 doses.

Generated by immunoSEQ multiplex PCR, the TCRdb table keeps only in-frame clones and is missing some. The sample records just over 80,000 clones, 80% to 90% being singletons. V dropped 5 bases and J dropped 7; count of bases not matched to a gene: 10. Germline-derived CDR1 and CDR2 are MDHEN and SYDVKM. This CDR3 spans 15 amino acids. The input for sequencing was peripheral blood, taken on day 0 of AZD1222 vaccination. V usage is TRBV28 and J usage is TRBJ1-2; TRBD1 matches at 10 bases. This TCR was sampled from an adult in good health. The CDR3: CASSLQGQGYGGYTF. The CDR3 DNA is TGTGCCAGCAGTCTGCAGGGACAGGGGTACGGTGGCTACACCTTC.